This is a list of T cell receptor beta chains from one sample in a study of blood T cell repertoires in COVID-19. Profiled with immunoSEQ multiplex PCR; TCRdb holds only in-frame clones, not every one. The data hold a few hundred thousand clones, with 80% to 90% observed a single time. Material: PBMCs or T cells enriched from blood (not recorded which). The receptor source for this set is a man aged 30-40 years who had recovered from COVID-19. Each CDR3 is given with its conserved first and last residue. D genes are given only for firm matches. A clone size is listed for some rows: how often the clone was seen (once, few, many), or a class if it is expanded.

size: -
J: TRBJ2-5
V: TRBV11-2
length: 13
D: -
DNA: TGTGCCAGCAGCCCTCGGGTTGAAGAGACCCAGTACTTC
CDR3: CASSPRVEETQYF

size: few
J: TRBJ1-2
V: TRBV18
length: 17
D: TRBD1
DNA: TGTGCCAGCTCGCCAAGTTCTCCGGGACAGGGAATTTATGGCTACACCTTC
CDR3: CASSPSSPGQGIYGYTF

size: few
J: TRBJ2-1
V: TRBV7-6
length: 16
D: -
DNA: TGTGCCAGCAGCTTAAGGGAGGGGGGGCGGACCAATGAGCAGTTCTTC
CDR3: CASSLREGGRTNEQFF

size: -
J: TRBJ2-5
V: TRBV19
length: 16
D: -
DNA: TGTGCCAGTAGTATAGGGGCAGGGCTACTAAAAGAGACCCAGTACTTC
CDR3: CASSIGAGLLKETQYF

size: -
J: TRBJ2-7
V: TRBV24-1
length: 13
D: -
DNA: TGTGCCACCAGTGATTCAGGGGATCGAGAGCAGTACTTC
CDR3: CATSDSGDREQYF

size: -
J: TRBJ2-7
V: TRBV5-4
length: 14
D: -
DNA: TGTGCCAGCAGCCCGTCGGGACTCTCCTACGAGCAGTACTTC
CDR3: CASSPSGLSYEQYF

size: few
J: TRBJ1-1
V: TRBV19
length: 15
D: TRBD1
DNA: TGTGCCAGTAGGGACAGGGGGCGCAGGGACACTGAAGCTTTCTTT
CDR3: CASRDRGRRDTEAFF

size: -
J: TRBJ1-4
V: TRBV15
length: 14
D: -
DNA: TGTGCCACCAGAGCCCGGGGAACTAATGAAAAACTGTTTTTT
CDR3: CATRARGTNEKLFF

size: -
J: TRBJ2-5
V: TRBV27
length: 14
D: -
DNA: TGTGCCAGCAGTTCTATTTGGTTGATTGAGACCCAGTACTTC
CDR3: CASSSIWLIETQYF

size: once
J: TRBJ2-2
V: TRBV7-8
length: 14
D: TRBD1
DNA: TGTGCCAGCAGCTGGACAGGGGACACCGGGGAGCTGTTTTTT
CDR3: CASSWTGDTGELFF

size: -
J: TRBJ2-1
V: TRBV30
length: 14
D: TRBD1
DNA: TGTGCCTGGAGTGTAGGACAGGGTTTCGGTGAGCAGTTCTTC
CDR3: CAWSVGQGFGEQFF

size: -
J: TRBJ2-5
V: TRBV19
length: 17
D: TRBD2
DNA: TGTGCCAGTAGTATGGGGACTAGCGGGTCCCGCCAAGAGACCCAGTACTTC
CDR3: CASSMGTSGSRQETQYF

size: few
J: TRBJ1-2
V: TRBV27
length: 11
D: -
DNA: TGTGCCAGCATGTCGGGGAATGGCTACACCTTC
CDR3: CASMSGNGYTF

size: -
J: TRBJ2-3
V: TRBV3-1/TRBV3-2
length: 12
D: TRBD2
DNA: TGTGCCAGCAGCCCTAGGGAGGGTACGCAGTATTTT
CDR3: CASSPREGTQYF

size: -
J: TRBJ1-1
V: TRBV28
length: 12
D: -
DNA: TGTGCCAGCTCTGGGGCGCGAACTGAAGCTTTCTTT
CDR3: CASSGARTEAFF

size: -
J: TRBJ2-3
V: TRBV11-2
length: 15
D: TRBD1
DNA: TGTGCCAGCAGCTTAGCCGGGACAGGGGTGCATACGCAGTATTTT
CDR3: CASSLAGTGVHTQYF

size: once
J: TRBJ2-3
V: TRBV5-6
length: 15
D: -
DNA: TGTGCCAGTGGAGGGGCGGGACAGAGCACAGATACGCAGTATTTT
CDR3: CASGGAGQSTDTQYF

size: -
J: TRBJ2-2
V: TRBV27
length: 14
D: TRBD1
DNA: TGTGCCAGCAGTTTTCAGGGGGTCCCCGGGGAGCTGTTTTTT
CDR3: CASSFQGVPGELFF

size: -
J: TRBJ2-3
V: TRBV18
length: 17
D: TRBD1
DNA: TGTGCCAGCTCAACCAACAAACGGACAGGCAGTTCAGATACGCAGTATTTT
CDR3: CASSTNKRTGSSDTQYF

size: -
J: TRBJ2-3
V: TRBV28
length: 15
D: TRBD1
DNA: TGTGCCAGCAGCCCCAGGGGGCGCGGAGGAGATACGCAGTATTTT
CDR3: CASSPRGRGGDTQYF

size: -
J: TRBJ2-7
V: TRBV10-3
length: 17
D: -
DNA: TGTGCCATCAGTGAGTCGATAAGTCGGGGGACCTCTCACGAGCAGTACTTC
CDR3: CAISESISRGTSHEQYF

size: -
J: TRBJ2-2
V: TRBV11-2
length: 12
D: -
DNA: TGTGCCAGCAGCTTACCAAACGGGGAGCTGTTTTTT
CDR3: CASSLPNGELFF

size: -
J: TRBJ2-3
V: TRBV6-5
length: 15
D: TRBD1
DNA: TGTGCCAGCAGTTTCGGGACAGCAAAGGGAGATACGCAGTATTTT
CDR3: CASSFGTAKGDTQYF

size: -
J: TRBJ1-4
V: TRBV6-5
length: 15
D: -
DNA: TGTGCCAGTGGGGGGAAAGGGGCAACTAATGAAAAACTGTTTTTT
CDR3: CASGGKGATNEKLFF

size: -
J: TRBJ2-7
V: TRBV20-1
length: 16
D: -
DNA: TGCAGTGCTAGTACCCAATGGGGGGAAGCTCTCTACGAGCAGTACTTC
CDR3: CSASTQWGEALYEQYF

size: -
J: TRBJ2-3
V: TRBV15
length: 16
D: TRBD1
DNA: TGTGCCACCAGCAGAGGAAAAGGGACAGGGGTGGATACGCAGTATTTT
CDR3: CATSRGKGTGVDTQYF

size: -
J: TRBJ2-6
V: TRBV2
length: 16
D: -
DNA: TGTGCCAGCAGTGGACAGTTGCTTGGTGGGGCCAACGTCCTGACTTTC
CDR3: CASSGQLLGGANVLTF

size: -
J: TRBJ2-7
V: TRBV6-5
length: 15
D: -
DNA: TGTGCCAGCAGTAGCCCATCAGGGGCAGCCTACGAGCAGTACTTC
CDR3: CASSSPSGAAYEQYF

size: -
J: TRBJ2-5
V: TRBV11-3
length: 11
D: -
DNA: TGTGCCAGCAGCTCGCGGGAGACCCAGTACTTC
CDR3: CASSSRETQYF